The 9 T cell receptor beta chains given below trace back to one sample, sequenced in a study of shared clonotypes between healthy human individuals. Assay used: immunoSEQ multiplex PCR; TCRdb lists only in-frame clones, some missing. The sample lists about 2 million clones, 85% to 95% occurring once. Sequencing input: naive CD4+ T cells sorted from blood. The sample's subset: CD45RA+ positively selected. The receptors were gathered from a man aged 18 to 29 in good health.

This clone was observed a single time. The chain has TRBV4-1 and TRBJ1-4; TRBD1 matches 9 bases. This CDR3 comprises 18 residues. Germline trimming cut 0 bases from V and 1 base from J; bases unmatched to any gene: 6. From germline, CDR1 is MGHRA and CDR2 YSYEKL. The CDR3 sequence: CASSQDRTGGGTNEKLFF. The CDR3 coding sequence is TGCGCCAGCAGCCAAGATCGTACAGGGGGCGGAACTAATGAAAAACTGTTTTTT.

The chain uses TRBV5-1 and TRBJ1-6, with no clear D. Trimming shortened V by 0 bases and J by 7 bases, and 11 bases separated the two germline ends. The CDR3 spans 15 residues. Germline V CDR1 and CDR2: SGHRS, YFSETQ. CDR3 in amino acids: CASSLARAENSPLHF. For the CDR3, the DNA is TGCGCCAGCAGCTTGGCAAGGGCCGAAAATTCACCCCTCCACTTT.

Remarks on this clone: Additional DNA sequences in this sample encode the identical CDR3. V and J are TRBV5-5 and TRBJ1-5; TRBD1 matches at 7 bases. Germline loops: CDR1 SGHKS, CDR2 YYEKEE (reference sequence). J was trimmed by 2 bases and V by 3 bases; bases with no gene match: 2. This CDR3 is 14 amino acids long. The CDR3: CASSSTGGNQPQHF. For the CDR3, the DNA is TGTGCCAGCAGCTCTACAGGGGGCAATCAGCCCCAGCATTTT.

The chain has TRBV6-1 and TRBJ2-4; possible D gene TRBD2, 5 bases. Trimming pared 4 bases from V and 0 bases from J, leaving 10 bases between. The germline V gene has CDR1 MNHNS and CDR2 SASEGT. This CDR3 has 15 residues. The CDR3 spells CASSASGVAKNIQYF. The CDR3 DNA reads as TGTGCCAGCAGTGCGAGCGGTGTAGCCAAAAACATTCAGTACTTC.

Comments on this clone: This specimen includes other DNA sequences encoding the same CDR3. The V call is TRBV5-1, the J call TRBJ1-2; D gene uncertain. Germline-derived CDR1 and CDR2 are SGHRS and YFSETQ. V lost 0 bases and J 0 bases, leaving 3 bases between the germline ends. This CDR3 region has 13 residues. The CDR3 sequence is CASSLDSNYGYTF. Here the CDR3 DNA reads TGCGCCAGCAGCTTGGACTCTAACTATGGCTACACCTTC.

The rearrangement links TRBV10-1 to TRBJ2-7; D uncertain. Trimming pared 2 bases from V and 5 bases from J, leaving 10 bases between. The CDR3 spans 13 residues. The V gene's germline CDR1 is WNHNN and CDR2 SYGVQD (reference sequence). The CDR3 protein is CASSERRVHEQYF. CDR3 nucleotide sequence: TGCGCCAGCAGTGAGCGCCGAGTCCACGAGCAGTACTTC.

The chain recombines TRBV6-5 with TRBJ2-3; D tentatively reads TRBD1 or TRBD2 (5 bases each). Trimming removed 0 bases from V and 6 bases from J, with 7 bases in between. Germline V gene sequence: CDR1 MNHEY, CDR2 SVGAGI. There are 13 residues in the CDR3. CDR3 DNA sequence: TGTGCCAGCAGTTACTCGGGGGTGGATACGCAGTATTTT. Protein: CASSYSGVDTQYF.

The chain is built from TRBV19 and TRBJ2-2; weak D call: TRBD2 (5 bases). The CDR3 covers 15 residues. V gave up 1 base and J gave up 1 base, with 7 bases separating them. Germline CDR1 reads LNHDA; CDR2 reads SQIVND (reference sequence). The chain's CDR3 is CASSIAGRNTGELFF. CDR3 nucleotides: TGTGCCAGTAGTATAGCTGGGAGGAACACCGGGGAGCTGTTTTTT.

The rearrangement links TRBV19 to TRBJ1-2; D uncertain. This CDR3 has 15 residues. Trimming removed 1 base from V and 5 bases from J, with 14 bases in between. Germline-derived CDR1 and CDR2 are LNHDA and SQIVND (reference sequence). CDR3 bases: TGTGCCAGTAGTATAGCGGCAGTCCCGAATTATGGCTACACCTTC. Protein product: CASSIAAVPNYGYTF.